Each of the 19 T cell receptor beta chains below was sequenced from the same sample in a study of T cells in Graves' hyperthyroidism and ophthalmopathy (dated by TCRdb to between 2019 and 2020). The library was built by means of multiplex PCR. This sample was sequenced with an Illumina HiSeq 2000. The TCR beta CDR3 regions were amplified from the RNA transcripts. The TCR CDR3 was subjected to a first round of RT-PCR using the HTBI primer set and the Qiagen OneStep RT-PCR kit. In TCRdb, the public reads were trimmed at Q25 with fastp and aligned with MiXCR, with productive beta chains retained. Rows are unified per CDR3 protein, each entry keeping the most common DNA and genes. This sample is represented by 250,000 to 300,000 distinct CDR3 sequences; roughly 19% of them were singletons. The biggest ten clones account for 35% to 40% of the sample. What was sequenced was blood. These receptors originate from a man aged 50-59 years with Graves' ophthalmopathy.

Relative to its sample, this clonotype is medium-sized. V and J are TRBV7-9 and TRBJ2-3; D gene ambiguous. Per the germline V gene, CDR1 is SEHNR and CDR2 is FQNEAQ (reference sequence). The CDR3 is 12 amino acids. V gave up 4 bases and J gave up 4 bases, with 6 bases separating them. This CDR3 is CASSSYADTQYF. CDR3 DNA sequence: TGTGCCAGCAGCTCGTATGCAGATACGCAGTATTTT.

DNA for the CDR3: TGCGCCAGCAGCTCCCCAGGAAGCACTGAAGCTTTCTTT. Translation gives CASSSPGSTEAFF. J is TRBJ1-1 and V is TRBV5-1; no firm D call. Trimming left V 3 bases short and J 4 bases short, with 10 bases between. The CDR3 loop spans 13 amino acids. Per the germline V gene, CDR1 is SGHRS and CDR2 is YFSETQ.

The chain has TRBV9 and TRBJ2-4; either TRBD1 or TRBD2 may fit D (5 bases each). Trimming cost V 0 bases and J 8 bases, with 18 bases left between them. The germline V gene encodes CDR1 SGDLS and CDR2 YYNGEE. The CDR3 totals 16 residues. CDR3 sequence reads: CASSVDPGSGRDIQYF. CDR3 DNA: TGTGCCAGCAGCGTAGATCCAGGGTCCGGGCGGGACATTCAGTACTTC. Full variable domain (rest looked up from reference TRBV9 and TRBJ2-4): DSGVTQTPKHLITATGQRVTLRCSPRSGDLSVYWYQQSLDQGLQFLIQYYNGEERAKGNILERFSAQQFPDLHSELNLSSLELGDSALYFCASSVDPGSGRDIQYFGAGTRLSVL.

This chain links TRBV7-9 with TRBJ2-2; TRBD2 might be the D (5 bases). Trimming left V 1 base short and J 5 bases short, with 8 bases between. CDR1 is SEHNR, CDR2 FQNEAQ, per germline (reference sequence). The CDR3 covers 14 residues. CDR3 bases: TGTGCCAGCAGCTTAGATACTAGGACCGGGGAGCTGTTTTTT. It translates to CASSLDTRTGELFF.

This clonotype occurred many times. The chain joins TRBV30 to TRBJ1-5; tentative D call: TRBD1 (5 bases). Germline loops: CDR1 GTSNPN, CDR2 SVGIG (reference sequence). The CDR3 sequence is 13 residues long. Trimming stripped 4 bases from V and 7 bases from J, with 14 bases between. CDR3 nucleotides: TGTGCCTGGAATGGTGGAGGGGACCAGCCCCAGCATTTT. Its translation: CAWNGGGDQPQHF.

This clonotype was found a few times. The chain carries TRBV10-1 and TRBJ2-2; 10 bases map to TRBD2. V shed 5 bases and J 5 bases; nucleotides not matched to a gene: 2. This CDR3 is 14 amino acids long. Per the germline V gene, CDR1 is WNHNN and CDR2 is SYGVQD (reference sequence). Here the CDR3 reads CASSKTSGTGELFF. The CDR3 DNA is TGCGCCAGCAGTAAGACTAGCGGGACCGGGGAGCTGTTTTTT.

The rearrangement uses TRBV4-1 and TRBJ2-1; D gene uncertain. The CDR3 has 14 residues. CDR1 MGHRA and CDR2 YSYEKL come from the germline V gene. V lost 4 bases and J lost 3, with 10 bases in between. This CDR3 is CASSPPGGYNEQFF. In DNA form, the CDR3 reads TGCGCCAGCAGCCCCCCAGGCGGCTACAATGAGCAGTTCTTC.

The CDR3 coding sequence is TGTGCCAGCAGCCCGGGACAATCACCCCTCCACTTT. Translation: CASSPGQSPLHF. The J gene is TRBJ1-6, the V gene TRBV7-9; TRBD1 is a possible D gene (6 bases). Germline assignment: CDR1 SEHNR and CDR2 FQNEAQ (reference sequence). The CDR3 runs 12 residues. The V gene lost 5 bases and the J gene lost 10 bases, with 9 bases spanning the gap. The variable domain in full, completed from reference TRBV7-9 and TRBJ1-6, reads DTGVSQNPRHKITKRGQNVTFRCDPISEHNRLYWYRQTLGQGPEFLTYFQNEAQLEKSRLLSDRFSAERPKGSFSTLEIQRTEQGDSAMYLCASSPGQSPLHFGNGTRLTVT.

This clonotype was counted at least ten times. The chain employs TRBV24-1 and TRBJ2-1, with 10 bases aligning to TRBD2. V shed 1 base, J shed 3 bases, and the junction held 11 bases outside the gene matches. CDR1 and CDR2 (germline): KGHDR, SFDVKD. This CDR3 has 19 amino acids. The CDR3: CATSDFQKSSGRVYNEQFF. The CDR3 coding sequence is TGTGCCACCAGTGATTTTCAAAAATCGAGCGGGAGGGTCTACAATGAGCAGTTCTTC.

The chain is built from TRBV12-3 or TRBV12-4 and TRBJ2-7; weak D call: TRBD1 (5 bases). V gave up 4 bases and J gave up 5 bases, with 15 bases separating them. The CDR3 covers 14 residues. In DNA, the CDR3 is TGTGCCAGCAGTTCCCAGGGCCCTCCCAACGAGCAGTACTTC. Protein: CASSSQGPPNEQYF.

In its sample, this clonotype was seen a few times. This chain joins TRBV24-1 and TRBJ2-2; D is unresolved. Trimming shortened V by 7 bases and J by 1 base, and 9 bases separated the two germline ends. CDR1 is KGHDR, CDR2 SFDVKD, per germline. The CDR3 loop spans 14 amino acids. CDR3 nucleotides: TGTGCCACCAGAAGTCCGGGGAACACCGGGGAGCTGTTTTTT. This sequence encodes CATRSPGNTGELFF.

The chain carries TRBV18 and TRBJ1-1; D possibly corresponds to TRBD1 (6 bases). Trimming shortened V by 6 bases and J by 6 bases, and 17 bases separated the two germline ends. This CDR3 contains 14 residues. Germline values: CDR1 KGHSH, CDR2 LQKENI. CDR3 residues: CASSPDGRGSEAFF. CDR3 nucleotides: TGTGCCAGCTCCCCGGACGGAAGGGGGTCTGAAGCTTTCTTT.

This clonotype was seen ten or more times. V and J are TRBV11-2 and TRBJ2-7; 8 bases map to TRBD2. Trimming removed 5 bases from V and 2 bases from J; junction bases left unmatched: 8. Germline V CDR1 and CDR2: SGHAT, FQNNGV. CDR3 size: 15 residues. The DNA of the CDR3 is TGTGCCAGCAGCCCACGGACTAGCCGAACCTACGAGCAGTACTTC. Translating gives CASSPRTSRTYEQYF.

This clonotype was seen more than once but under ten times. The CDR3 reads CASSLRTSGAYNEQFF. Here the CDR3 DNA reads TGCGCCAGCAGCCTAAGAACTAGCGGGGCCTACAATGAGCAGTTCTTC. The chain is built from TRBV5-1 and TRBJ2-1; TRBD2 matches at 10 bases. CDR3 length: 16 residues. Germline-derived CDR1 and CDR2 are SGHRS and YFSETQ. The V gene end was trimmed by 4 bases and the J gene end by 2 bases; junction bases not matched to a gene: 6.

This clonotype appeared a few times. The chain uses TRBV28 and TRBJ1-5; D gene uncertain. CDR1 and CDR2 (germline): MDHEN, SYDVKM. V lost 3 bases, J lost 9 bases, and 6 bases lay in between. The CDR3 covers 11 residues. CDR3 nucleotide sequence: TGTGCCAGCAGTTTGAACCCGCCCCAGCATTTT. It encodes CASSLNPPQHF. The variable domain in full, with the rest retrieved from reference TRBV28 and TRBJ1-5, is DVKVTQSSRYLVKRTGEKVFLECVQDMDHENMFWYRQDPGLGLRLIYFSYDVKMKEKGDIPEGYSVSREKKERFSLILESASTNQTSMYLCASSLNPPQHFGDGTRLSIL.

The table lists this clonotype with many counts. This chain's CDR3 is CASSPDRVYEQYF. The CDR3 DNA sequence: TGTGCCAGCTCACCGGACAGGGTCTACGAGCAGTACTTC. V usage is TRBV18 and J usage is TRBJ2-7, with TRBD1 identical over 8 bases. J lost 3 bases, V lost 3 bases, and 1 base had no gene match. The CDR3 totals 13 residues. The V gene's germline CDR1 is KGHSH and CDR2 LQKENI.

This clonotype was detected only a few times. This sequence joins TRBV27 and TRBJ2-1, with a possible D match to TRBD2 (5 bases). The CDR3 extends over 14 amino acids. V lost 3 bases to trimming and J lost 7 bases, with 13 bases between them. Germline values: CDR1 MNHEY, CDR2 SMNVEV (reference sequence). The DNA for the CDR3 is TGTGCCAGCAGTTTTCTGAGCGGAGTTAATGAGCAGTTCTTC. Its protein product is CASSFLSGVNEQFF.

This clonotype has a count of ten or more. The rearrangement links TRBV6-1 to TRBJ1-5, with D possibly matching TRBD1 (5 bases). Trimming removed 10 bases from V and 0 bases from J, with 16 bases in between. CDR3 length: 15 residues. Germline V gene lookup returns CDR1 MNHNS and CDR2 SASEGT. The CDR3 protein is CAIQEGRSSNQPQHF. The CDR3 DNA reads TGTGCCATACAAGAGGGGAGGAGTAGCAATCAGCCCCAGCATTTT.

CDR3 in amino acids: CASSLVDIRETQYF. The CDR3 region has the DNA TGTGCCAGCAGCTTGGTTGACATCCGGGAGACCCAGTACTTC. The chain has TRBV5-6 and TRBJ2-5; D ambiguous. The CDR3 is made up of 14 amino acids. CDR1 is SGHDT, CDR2 YYEEEE, per germline. The V end lost 0 bases, the J end lost 5 bases, and 11 bases lay between the germline ends. Full variable domain (rest looked up from reference TRBV5-6 and TRBJ2-5): DAGVTQSPTHLIKTRGQQVTLRCSPKSGHDTVSWYQQALGQGPQFIFQYYEEEERQRGNFPDRFSGHQFPNYSSELNVNALLLGDSALYLCASSLVDIRETQYFGPGTRLLVL.